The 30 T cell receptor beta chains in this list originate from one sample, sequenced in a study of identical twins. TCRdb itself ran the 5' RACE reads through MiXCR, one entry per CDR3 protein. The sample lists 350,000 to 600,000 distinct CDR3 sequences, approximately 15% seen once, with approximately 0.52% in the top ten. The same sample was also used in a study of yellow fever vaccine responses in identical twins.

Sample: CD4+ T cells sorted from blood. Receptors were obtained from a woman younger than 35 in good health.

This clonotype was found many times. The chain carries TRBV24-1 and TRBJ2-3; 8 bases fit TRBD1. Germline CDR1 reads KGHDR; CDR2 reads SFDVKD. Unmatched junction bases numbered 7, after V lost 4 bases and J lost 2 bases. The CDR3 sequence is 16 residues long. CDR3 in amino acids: CATSDPTGAYTDTQYF. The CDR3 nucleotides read TGTGCCACCAGTGACCCGACAGGGGCGTACACAGATACGCAGTATTTT.

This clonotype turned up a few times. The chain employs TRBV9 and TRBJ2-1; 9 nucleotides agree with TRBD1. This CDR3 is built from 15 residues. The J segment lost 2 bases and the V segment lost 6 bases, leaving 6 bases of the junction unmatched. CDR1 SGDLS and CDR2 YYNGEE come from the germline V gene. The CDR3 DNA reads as TGTGCCAGCACCGAGGGACAGGGACCCTACAATGAGCAGTTCTTC. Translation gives CASTEGQGPYNEQFF. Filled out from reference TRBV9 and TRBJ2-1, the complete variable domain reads DSGVTQTPKHLITATGQRVTLRCSPRSGDLSVYWYQQSLDQGLQFLIQYYNGEERAKGNILERFSAQQFPDLHSELNLSSLELGDSALYFCASTEGQGPYNEQFFGPGTRLTVL.

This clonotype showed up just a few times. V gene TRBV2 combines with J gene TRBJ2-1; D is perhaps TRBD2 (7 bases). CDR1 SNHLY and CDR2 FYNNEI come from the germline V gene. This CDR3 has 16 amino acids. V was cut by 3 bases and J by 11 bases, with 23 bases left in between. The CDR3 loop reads CASSERRGGGRYQQFF. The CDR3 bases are TGTGCCAGCAGTGAGAGGCGAGGGGGGGGTAGGTATCAGCAGTTCTTC.

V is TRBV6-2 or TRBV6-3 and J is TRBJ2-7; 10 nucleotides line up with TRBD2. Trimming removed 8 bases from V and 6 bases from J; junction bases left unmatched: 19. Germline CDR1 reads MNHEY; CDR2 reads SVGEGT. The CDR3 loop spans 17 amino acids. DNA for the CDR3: TGTGCCAGCCAAGAGACTAGCGGGTGGGCTACGATGAGCGAGCAGTACTTC. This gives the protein CASQETSGWATMSEQYF.

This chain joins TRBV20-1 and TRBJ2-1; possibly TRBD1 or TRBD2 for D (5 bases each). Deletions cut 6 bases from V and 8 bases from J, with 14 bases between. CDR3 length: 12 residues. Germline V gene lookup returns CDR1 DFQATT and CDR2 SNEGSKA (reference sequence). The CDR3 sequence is CSAGRGVDEQFF. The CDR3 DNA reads TGCAGTGCGGGTCGAGGGGTAGATGAGCAGTTCTTC.

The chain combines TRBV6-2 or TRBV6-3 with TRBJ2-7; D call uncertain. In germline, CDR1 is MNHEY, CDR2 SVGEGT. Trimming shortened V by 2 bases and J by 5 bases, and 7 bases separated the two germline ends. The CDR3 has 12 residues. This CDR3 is CASSYAANEQYF. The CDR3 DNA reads TGTGCCAGCAGTTACGCCGCAAACGAGCAGTACTTC.

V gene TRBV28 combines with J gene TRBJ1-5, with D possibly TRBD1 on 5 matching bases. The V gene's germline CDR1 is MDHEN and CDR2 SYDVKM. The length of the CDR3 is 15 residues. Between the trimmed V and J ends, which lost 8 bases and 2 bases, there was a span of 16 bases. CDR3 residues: CASSLPDSGNQPQHF. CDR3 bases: TGTGCCAGCTCCCTACCCGACAGTGGCAATCAGCCCCAGCATTTT.

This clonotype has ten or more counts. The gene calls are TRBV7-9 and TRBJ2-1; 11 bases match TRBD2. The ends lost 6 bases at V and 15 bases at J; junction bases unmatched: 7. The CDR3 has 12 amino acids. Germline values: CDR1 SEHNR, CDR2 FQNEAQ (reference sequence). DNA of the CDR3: TGTGCCAGCAGTCCCACTAGCGGGAGTTTGTTCTTC. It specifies CASSPTSGSLFF.

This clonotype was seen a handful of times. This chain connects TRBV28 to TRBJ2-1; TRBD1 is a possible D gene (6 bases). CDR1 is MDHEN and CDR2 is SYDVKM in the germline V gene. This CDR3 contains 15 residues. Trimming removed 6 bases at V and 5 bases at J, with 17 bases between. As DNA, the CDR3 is TGTGCCAGCAGCACAGTGGTTAACAGGGACAATGAGCAGTTCTTC. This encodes CASSTVVNRDNEQFF.

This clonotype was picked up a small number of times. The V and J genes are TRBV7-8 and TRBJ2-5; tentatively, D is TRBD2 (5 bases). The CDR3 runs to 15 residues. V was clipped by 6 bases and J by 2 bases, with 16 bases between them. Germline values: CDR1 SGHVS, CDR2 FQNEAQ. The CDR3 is CASRLSSGTQETQYF. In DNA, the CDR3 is TGTGCCAGCAGACTAAGCAGCGGAACTCAAGAGACCCAGTACTTC.

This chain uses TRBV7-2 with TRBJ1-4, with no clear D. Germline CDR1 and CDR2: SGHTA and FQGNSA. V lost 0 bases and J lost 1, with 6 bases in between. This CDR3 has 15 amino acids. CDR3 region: CASSLAAGTNEKLFF. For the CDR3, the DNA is TGTGCCAGCAGCTTAGCGGCCGGAACTAATGAAAAACTGTTTTTT. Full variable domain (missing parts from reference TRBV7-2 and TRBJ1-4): GAGVSQSPSNKVTEKGKDVELRCDPISGHTALYWYRQSLGQGLEFLIYFQGNSAPDKSGLPSDRFSAERTGGSVSTLTIQRTQQEDSAVYLCASSLAAGTNEKLFFGSGTQLSVL.

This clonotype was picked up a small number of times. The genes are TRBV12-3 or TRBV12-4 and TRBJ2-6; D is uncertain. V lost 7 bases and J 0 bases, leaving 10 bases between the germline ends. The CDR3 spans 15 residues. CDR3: CASKARSSGANVLTF. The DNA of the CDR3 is TGTGCCAGCAAGGCGCGTTCCTCTGGGGCCAACGTCCTGACTTTC.

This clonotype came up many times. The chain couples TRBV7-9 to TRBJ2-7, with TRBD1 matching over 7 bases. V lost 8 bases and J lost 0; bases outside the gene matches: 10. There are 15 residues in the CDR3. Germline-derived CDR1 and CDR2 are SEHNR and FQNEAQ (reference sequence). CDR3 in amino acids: CASPATGNISYEQYF. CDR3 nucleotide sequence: TGTGCCAGCCCCGCGACAGGGAACATCTCCTACGAGCAGTACTTC.

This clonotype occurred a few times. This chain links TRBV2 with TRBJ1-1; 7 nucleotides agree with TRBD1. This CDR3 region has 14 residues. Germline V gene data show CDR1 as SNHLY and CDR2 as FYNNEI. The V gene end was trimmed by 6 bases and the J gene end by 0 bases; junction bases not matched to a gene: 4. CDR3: CASRQQGLNTEAFF. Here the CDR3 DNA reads TGTGCCAGCAGACAACAGGGGTTGAACACTGAAGCTTTCTTT.

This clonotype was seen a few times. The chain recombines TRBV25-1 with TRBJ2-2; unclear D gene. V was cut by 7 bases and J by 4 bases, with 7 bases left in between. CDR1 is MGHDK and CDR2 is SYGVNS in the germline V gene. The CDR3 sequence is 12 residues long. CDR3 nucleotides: TGTGCCAGCAATGTACTCACCGGGGAGCTGTTTTTT. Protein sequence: CASNVLTGELFF. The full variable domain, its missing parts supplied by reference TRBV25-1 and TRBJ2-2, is EADIYQTPRYLVIGTGKKITLECSQTMGHDKMYWYQQDPGMELHLIHYSYGVNSTEKGDLSSESTVSRIRTEHFPLTLESARPSHTSQYLCASNVLTGELFFGEGSRLTVL.

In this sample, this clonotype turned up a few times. The CDR3 nucleotides read TGTGCCAGCAGCCCCCGGACGCCTACGAACACCGGGGAGCTGTTTTTT. This gives the protein CASSPRTPTNTGELFF. The chain recombines TRBV3-1 with TRBJ2-2; D call uncertain. This CDR3 has 16 amino acids. Between the trimmed V and J ends, which lost 4 bases and 0 bases, there was a span of 12 bases. CDR1 and CDR2 from the germline V gene are LGHDT and YNNKEL (reference sequence).

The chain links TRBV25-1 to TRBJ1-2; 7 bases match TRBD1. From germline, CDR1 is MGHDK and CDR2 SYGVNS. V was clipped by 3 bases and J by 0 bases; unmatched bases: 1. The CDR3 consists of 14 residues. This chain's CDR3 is CASSEGQTNYGYTF. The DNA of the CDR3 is TGTGCCAGCAGTGAGGGACAGACTAACTATGGCTACACCTTC.

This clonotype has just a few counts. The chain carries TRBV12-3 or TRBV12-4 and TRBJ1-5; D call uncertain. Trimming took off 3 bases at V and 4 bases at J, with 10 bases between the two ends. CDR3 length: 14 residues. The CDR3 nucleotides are TGTGCCAGCAGTTTGAAGCCGGATAATCAGCCCCAGCATTTT. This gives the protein CASSLKPDNQPQHF.

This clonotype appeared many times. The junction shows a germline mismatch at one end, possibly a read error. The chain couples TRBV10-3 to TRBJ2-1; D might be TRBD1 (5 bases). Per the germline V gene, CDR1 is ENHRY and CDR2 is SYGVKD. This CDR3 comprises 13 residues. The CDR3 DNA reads TGTGCCAACAGTAGGGGATACGACAATGAGCAGTTCTTC. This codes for CANSRGYDNEQFF.

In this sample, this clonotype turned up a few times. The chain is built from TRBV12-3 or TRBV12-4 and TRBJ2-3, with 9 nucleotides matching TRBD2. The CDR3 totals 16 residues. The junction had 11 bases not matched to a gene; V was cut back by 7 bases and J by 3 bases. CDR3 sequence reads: CASTPSRGGQTDTQYF. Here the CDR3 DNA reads TGTGCCAGCACCCCCTCGCGGGGGGGCCAGACAGATACGCAGTATTTT.

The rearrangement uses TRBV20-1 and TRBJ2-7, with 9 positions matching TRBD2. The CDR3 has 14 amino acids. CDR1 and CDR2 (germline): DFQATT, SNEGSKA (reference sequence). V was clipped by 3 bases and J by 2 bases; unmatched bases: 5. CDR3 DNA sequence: TGCAGTGCTAGCCGACTAGCGGCAACCTACGAGCAGTACTTC. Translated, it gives CSASRLAATYEQYF.

The CDR3 DNA reads TGCAGTGCTAGAGATGTAGCGGGGGCGAGCACCGGGGAGCTGTTTTTT. It yields the protein CSARDVAGASTGELFF. The chain links TRBV20-1 to TRBJ2-2; 9 bases agree with TRBD2. The CDR3 has 16 residues. Trimming at V came to 0 bases and at J to 4 bases, leaving 6 bases not matched to a gene. From germline, CDR1 is DFQATT and CDR2 SNEGSKA (reference sequence).

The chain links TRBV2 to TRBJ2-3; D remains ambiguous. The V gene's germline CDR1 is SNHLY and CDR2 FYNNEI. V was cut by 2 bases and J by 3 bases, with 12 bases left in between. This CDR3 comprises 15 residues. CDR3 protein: CASSENLPWTDTQYF. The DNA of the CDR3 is TGTGCCAGCAGTGAAAACCTCCCTTGGACAGATACGCAGTATTTT.

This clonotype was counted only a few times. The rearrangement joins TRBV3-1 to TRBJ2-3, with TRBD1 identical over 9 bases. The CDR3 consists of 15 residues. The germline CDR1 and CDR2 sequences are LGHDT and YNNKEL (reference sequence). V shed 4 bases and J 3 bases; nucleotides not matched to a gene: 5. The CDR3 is CASSPRDRATDTQYF. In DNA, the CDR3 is TGTGCCAGCAGCCCCCGGGACAGGGCTACAGATACGCAGTATTTT.

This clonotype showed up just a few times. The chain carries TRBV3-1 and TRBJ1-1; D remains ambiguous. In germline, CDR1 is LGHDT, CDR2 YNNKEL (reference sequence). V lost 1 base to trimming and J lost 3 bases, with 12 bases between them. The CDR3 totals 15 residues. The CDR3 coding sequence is TGTGCCAGCAGCCAAGTAGCAAGGGTGGACACTGAAGCTTTCTTT. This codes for CASSQVARVDTEAFF. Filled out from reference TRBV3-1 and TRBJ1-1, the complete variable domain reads DTAVSQTPKYLVTQMGNDKSIKCEQNLGHDTMYWYKQDSKKFLKIMFSYNNKELIINETVPNRFSPKSPDKAHLNLHINSLELGDSAVYFCASSQVARVDTEAFFGQGTRLTVV.

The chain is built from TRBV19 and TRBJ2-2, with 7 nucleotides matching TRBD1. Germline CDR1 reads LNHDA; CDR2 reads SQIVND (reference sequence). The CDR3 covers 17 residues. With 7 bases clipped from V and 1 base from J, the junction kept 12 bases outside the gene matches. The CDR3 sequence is CASTQGQPTKNTGELFF. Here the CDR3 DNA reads TGTGCCAGTACCCAGGGACAGCCAACCAAGAACACCGGGGAGCTGTTTTTT.

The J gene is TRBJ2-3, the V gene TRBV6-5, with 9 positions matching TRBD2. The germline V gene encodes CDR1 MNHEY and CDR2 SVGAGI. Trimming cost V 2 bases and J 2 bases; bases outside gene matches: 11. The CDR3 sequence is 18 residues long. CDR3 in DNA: TGTGCCAGCAGTTACGGAGCGGGAGGTGGGCTATACACAGATACGCAGTATTTT. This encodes CASSYGAGGGLYTDTQYF.

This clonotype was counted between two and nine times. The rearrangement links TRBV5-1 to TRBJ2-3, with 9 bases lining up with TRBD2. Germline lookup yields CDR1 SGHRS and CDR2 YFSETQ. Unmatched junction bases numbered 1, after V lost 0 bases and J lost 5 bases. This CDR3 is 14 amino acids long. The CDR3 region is CASSLGAGGDTQYF. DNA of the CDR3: TGCGCCAGCAGCTTGGGAGCGGGAGGAGATACGCAGTATTTT.

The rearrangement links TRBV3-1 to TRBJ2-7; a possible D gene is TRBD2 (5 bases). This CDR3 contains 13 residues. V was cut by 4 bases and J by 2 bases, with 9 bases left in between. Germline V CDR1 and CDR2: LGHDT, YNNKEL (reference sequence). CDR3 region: CASSRGLPYEQYF. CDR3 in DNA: TGTGCCAGCAGCCGAGGACTCCCCTACGAGCAGTACTTC.

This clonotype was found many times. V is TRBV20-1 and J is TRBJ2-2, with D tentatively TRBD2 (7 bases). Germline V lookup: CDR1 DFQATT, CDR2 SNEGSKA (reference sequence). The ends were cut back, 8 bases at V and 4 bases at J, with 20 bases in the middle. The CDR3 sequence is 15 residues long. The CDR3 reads CSIQFGGRATGELFF. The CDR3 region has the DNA TGCAGTATTCAATTCGGGGGGCGCGCCACCGGGGAGCTGTTTTTT.